There are a few counts of the clone carrying this T cell receptor beta chain. Its antigen is unidentified. The data belong to a study of molecular identifiers for immune sequencing clone quantification. Bulk TCR library preparation followed previously described methods with listed TCR primers. TCRdb analysed the PCR reads with MiXCR anew, one entry per CDR3 protein. The sample has around 480,000 distinct CDR3 sequences, 20% to 25% seen once. Points from the study as a whole: Clone sizes that are highly expanded could be underestimated when identical TCR molecules share a barcode.

As CD8+CD4-CCR7+CD45RA+ cells, naive CD8 T cells were sorted. Trimming shortened V by 1 base and J by 13 bases, and 5 bases separated the two germline ends. Germline CDR1 is SGHVS and CDR2 is FNYEAQ. This CDR3 has 11 amino acids. The clonotype originates from a human donor in good health. Some libraries in this study had Jurkat cell RNA spiked in. Material for sequencing was naive CD8+ T cells from blood, with Jurkat cell RNA spiked in. Subset given: FACS-sorted CD8+CD4-CCR7+CD45RA+ naive T cells. The chain recombines TRBV7-6 with TRBJ1-6, with D perhaps matching TRBD1 (5 bases). In DNA form, the CDR3 reads TGTGCCAGCAGCTTAGGGGGGCCCCTCCACTTT. Residues: CASSLGGPLHF.